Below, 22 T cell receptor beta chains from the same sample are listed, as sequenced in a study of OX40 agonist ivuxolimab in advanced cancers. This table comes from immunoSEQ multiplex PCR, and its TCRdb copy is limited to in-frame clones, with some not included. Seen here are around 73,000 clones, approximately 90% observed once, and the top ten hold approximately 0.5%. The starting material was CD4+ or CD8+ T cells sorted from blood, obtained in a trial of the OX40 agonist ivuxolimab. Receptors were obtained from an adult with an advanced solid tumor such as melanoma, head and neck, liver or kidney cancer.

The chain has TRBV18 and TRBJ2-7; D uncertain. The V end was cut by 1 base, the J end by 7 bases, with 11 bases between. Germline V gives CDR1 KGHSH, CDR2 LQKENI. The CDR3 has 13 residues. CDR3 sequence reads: CASSPRESVEQYF. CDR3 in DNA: TGTGCCAGCTCACCACGTGAATCCGTGGAGCAGTACTTC.

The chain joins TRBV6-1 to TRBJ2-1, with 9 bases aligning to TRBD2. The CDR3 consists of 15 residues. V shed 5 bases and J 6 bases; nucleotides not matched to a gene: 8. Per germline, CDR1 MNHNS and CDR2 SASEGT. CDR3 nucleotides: TGTGCCAGCAGTTCAGCGGGACTAGCAGTCAATGAGCAGTTCTTC. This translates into CASSSAGLAVNEQFF.

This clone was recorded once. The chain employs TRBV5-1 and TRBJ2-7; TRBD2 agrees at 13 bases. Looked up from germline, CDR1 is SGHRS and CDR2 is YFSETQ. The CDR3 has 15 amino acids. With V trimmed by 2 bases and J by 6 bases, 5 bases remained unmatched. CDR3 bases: TGCGCCAGCAGCTTATTACTAGCGGGAGGGGGCGAGCAGTACTTC. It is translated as CASSLLLAGGGEQYF.

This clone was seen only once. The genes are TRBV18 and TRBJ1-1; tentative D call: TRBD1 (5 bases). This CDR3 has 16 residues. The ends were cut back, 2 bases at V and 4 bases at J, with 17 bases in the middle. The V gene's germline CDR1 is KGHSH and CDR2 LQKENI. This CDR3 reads CASSPIRGRAFTEAFF. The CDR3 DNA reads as TGTGCCAGCTCACCAATAAGGGGCAGGGCTTTCACTGAAGCTTTCTTT.

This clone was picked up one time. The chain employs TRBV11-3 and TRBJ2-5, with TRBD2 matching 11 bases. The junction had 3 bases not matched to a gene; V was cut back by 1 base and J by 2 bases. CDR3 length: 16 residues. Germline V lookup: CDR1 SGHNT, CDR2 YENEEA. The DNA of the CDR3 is TGTGCCAGCAGCTTAGGCCTAGCGGGGGGACAAGAGACCCAGTACTTC. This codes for CASSLGLAGGQETQYF.

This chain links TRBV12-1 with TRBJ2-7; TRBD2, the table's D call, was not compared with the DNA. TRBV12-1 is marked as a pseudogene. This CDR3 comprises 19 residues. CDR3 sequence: CASSPGGSLAGVPSYEQYF. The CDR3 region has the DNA TGTGCCAGCAGCCCGGGGGGTTCACTAGCGGGAGTCCCCTCCTACGAGCAGTACTTC.

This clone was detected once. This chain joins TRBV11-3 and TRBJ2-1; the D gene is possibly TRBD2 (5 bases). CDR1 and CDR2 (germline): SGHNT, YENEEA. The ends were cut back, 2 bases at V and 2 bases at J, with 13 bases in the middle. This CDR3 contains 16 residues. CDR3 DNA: TGTGCCAGCAGCTTAAAGGTGGGAGTGGCCTACAATGAGCAGTTCTTC. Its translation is CASSLKVGVAYNEQFF. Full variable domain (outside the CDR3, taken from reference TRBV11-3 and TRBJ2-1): EAGVVQSPRYKIIEKKQPVAFWCNPISGHNTLYWYLQNLGQGPELLIRYENEEAVDDSQLPKDRFSAERLKGVDSTLKIQPAELGDSAVYLCASSLKVGVAYNEQFFGPGTRLTVL.

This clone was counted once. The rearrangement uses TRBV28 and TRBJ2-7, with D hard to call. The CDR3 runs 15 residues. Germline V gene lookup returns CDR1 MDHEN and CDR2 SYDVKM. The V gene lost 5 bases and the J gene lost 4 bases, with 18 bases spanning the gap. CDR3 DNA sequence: TGTGCCAGCAGTGTACAATCTAAGGGTTCATACGAGCAGTACTTC. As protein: CASSVQSKGSYEQYF.

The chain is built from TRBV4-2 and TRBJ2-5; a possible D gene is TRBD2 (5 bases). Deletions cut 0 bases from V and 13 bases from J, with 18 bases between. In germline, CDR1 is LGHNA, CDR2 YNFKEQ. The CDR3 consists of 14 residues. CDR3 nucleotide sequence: TGTGCCAGCAGCCAAGACTACCCAAGAGGGTCCTTGTACTTC. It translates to CASSQDYPRGSLYF.

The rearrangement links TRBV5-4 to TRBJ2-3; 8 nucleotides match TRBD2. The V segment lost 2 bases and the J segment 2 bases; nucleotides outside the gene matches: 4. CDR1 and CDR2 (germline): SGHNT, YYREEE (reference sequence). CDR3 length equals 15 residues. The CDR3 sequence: CASSFLAGITDTQYF. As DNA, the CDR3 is TGTGCCAGCAGCTTTCTAGCGGGCATCACAGATACGCAGTATTTT.

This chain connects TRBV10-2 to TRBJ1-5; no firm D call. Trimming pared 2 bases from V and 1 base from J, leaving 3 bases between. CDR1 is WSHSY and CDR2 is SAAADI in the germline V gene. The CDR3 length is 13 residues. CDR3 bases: TGCGCCAGCAGTGAGGGCAGCAATCAGCCCCAGCATTTT. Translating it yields CASSEGSNQPQHF.

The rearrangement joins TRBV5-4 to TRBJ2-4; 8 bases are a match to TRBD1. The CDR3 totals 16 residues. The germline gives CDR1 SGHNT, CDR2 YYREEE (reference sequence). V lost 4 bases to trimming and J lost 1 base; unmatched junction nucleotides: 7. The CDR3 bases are TGTGCCAGCAGCCCGGACAGGGCAGGGGCCAAAAACATTCAGTACTTC. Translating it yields CASSPDRAGAKNIQYF.

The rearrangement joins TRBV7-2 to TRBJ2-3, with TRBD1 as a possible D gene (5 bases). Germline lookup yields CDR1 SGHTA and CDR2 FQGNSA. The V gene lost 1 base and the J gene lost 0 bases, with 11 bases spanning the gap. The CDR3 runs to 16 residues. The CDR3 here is CASSLVTASSTDTQYF. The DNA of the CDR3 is TGTGCCAGCAGCTTAGTGACAGCGTCTAGCACAGATACGCAGTATTTT.

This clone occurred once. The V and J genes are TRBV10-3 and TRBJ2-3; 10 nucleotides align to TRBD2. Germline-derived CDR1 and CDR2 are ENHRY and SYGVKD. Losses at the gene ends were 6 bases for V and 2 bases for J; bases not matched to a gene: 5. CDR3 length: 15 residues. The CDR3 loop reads CAISLLAGFTDTQYF. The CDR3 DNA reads TGTGCCATCAGCTTACTAGCGGGATTCACAGATACGCAGTATTTT.

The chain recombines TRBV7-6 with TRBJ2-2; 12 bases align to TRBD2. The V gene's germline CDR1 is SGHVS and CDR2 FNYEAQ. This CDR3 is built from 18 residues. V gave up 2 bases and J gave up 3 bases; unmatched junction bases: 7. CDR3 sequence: CASSLKTSGSGDTGELFF. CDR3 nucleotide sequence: TGTGCCAGCAGCTTAAAGACTAGCGGGAGTGGAGACACCGGGGAGCTGTTTTTT.

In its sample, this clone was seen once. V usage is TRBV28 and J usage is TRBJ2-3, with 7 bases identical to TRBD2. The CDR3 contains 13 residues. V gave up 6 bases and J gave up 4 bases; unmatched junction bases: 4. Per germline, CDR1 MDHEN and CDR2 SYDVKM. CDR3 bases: TGTGCCAGCAGGGGAGGGGTTCCAGATACGCAGTATTTT. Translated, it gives CASRGGVPDTQYF.

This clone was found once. CDR3 nucleotides: TGCGCCAGCAGCCATCCCGGGCCGAGGGGATACGAGCAGTACTTC. It codes for CASSHPGPRGYEQYF. The J gene is TRBJ2-7, the V gene TRBV4-1, with D perhaps matching TRBD1 or TRBD2 (5 bases each). The V gene lost 3 bases and the J gene lost 4 bases, with 16 bases spanning the gap. CDR3 size: 15 residues. Germline-derived CDR1 and CDR2 are MGHRA and YSYEKL.

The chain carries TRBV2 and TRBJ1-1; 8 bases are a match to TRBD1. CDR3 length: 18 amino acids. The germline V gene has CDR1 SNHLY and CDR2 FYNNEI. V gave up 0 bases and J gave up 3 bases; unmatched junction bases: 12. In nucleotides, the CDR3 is TGTGCCAGCAGTGAAGCTGGCAGGGGGCGCGCACCGGACACTGAAGCTTTCTTT. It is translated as CASSEAGRGRAPDTEAFF.

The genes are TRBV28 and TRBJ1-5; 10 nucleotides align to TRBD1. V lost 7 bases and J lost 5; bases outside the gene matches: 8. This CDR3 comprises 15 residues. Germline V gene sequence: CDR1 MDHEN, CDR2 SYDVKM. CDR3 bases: TGTGCCAGCACCAATTGGGACAGGGGACATCAGCCCCAGCATTTT. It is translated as CASTNWDRGHQPQHF.

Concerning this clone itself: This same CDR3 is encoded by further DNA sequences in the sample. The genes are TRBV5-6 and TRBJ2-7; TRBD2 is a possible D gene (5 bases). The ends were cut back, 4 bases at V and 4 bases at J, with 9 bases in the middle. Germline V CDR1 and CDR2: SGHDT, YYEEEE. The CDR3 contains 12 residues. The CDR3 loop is CASSLTSYEQYF. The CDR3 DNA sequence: TGTGCCAGCAGCCTAACTAGTTACGAGCAGTACTTC.

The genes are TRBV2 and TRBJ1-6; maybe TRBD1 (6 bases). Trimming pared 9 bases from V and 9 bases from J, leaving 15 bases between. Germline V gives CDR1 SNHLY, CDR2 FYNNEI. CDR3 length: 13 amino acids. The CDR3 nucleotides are TGTGCCAGTTGGACAGATTTCGTTTCACCCCTCCACTTT. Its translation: CASWTDFVSPLHF. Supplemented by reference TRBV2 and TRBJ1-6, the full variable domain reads EPEVTQTPSHQVTQMGQEVILRCVPISNHLYFYWYRQILGQKVEFLVSFYNNEISEKSEIFDDQFSVERPDGSNFTLKIRSTKLEDSAMYFCASWTDFVSPLHFGNGTRLTVT.

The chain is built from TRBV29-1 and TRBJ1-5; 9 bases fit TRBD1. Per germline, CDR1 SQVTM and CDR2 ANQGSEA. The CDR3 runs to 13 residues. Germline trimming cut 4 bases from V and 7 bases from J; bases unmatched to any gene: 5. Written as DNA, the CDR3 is TGCAGCGTTGGAGACAGGGGGGAGCAGCCCCAGCATTTT. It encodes CSVGDRGEQPQHF.